Below, one T cell receptor (beta chain) is given with its context. This clonotype has only a few counts. Per-base qualities were not stored, and no clone one base away is much larger. TCR cDNA was synthesized by 5'RACE template switching, through which a universal primer site and unique molecular identifiers were introduced. Priming of cDNA synthesis was performed from both the TCR alpha and TCR beta constant segments. Library amplification used two PCR steps, and the second PCR step added sample barcodes and sequencing adapters. Sequencing of libraries was done on Illumina HiSeq 2500 (2x100 bp) or NovaSeq (2x150 bp). The authors' analysis ran thus. Demultiplexing of reads and collapsing into UMI consensus sequences were performed with MIGEC, and V(D)J alignment was carried out with MiXCR. Clonotypes responding to the vaccine were identified with edgeR on replicate PBMC samples, with the criteria of FDR below 0.01 and a log2 fold change above 5 up to day 15. Bulk clonotypes were assigned CD4 or CD8 identity according to which sequenced CD4 or CD8 repertoire held them at higher abundance. Clonotypes enriched at least 10-fold in dextramer-positive over dextramer-negative fractions were defined as NS4B-specific, and CD4-biased clonotypes were excluded. The raw public data were reprocessed by TCRdb itself: fastp quality trimming at Q25, MiXCR clonotype calling, in-frame beta chains only. Every entry covers one CDR3 protein and lists the most common genes and DNA from its rows. TCRdb, rather than the study authors, made the V and J calls. A total of roughly 100,000 distinct CDR3 sequences appear in this sample, almost 9% of them only once. Jointly, the top ten make up around 16% of the sample.

The sample originates from a study of T cells after yellow fever vaccination (dated by TCRdb to about 2019). Context from the whole study: Libraries from fractions with low cell numbers were prepared with the SMART-Seq v4 Ultra Low Input RNA kit. Blood samples were taken at several timepoints before and after primary and secondary immunization, and bulk PBMC replicates and cell subsets were isolated. To track T-cell clones before and after primary and booster YFV17D yellow fever vaccination, bulk TCR alpha and beta repertoires were sequenced longitudinally. Two healthy male donors, one aged 18 to 30 and one aged 30 to 40 years, made up the cohort.

Study-wide findings and limitations: The study included only two donors, which limits how far the findings can be generalized. A small fraction of clonotypes showed up in both the CD4 and CD8 compartments, probably as a result of convergent recombination. Most clones expanded after primary vaccination were re-detected after the booster (almost 98% of CD4 and approximately 85% of CD8), suggesting broad memory maintenance. Because abundant contaminating clonotypes from the bulk population could be contained in FACS-sorted repertoires, computational filtering was required. The secondary T-cell response was weaker than the primary response but faster, peaking on day 5 instead of day 15.

Reading from cysteine to phenylalanine, the CDR3 counts 12 amino acids. Only the CDR3 region is kept as DNA, spanning 36 bases read in frame from base 1. The germline V gene (reference sequence) supplies CDR1 MNHEY and CDR2 SMNVEV. V lost 5 bases and J lost 7 bases; the stretch between them is 9 bases long. Reading the label with the study, this specimen's treatment or condition is: live attenuated yellow fever vaccine strain. PBMCs were isolated from peripheral blood using a standard Ficoll-Paque protocol. Epitope-specific CD8 T cells were sorted with a dextramer loaded with the yellow fever NS4B epitope peptide, together with anti-CD3 and anti-CD8 staining. TriZol was used to extract RNA from bulk PBMCs, from CD4 and CD8 fractions, and from dextramer-positive and dextramer-negative fractions.

The rearrangement combines TRBV27 with TRBJ1-5; no D segment can be confidently identified. This sequence was found in a man younger than 35 who received the YFV17D yellow fever vaccine. Source: CD8+ T cells not binding an NS4B(214-222) dextramer, sorted from PBMCs, taken more than 13 days after the first yellow fever vaccination. The cell subset or site tag for this specimen amounts to: NS4B epitope dextramer-negative CD8 T cells. The CDR3 reads as follows: CASSKVGQPQHF. The base sequence is TGTGCCAGCAGTAAGGTGGGACAGCCCCAGCATTTT.